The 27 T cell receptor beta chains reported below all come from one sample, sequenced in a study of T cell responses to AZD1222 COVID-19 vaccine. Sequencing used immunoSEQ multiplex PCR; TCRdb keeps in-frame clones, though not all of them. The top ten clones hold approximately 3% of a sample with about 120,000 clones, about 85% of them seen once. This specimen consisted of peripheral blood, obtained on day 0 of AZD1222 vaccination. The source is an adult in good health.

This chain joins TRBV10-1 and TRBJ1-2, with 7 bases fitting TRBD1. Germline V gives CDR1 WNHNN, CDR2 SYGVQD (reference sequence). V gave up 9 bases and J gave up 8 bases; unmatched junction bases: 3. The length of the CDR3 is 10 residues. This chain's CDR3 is CARQGMGYTF. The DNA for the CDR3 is TGCGCCAGACAGGGGATGGGCTACACCTTC.

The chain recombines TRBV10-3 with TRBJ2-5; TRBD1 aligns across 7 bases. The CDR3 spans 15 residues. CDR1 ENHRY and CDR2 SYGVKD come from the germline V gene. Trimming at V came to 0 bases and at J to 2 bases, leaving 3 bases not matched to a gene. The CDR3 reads CAISESRQGQETQYF. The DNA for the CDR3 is TGTGCCATCAGTGAGTCGCGACAGGGTCAAGAGACCCAGTACTTC.

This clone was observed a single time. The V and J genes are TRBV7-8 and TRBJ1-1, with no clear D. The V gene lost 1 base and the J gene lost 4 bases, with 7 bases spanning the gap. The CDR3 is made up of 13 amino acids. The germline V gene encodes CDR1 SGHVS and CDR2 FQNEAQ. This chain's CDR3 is CASSLGSSTEAFF. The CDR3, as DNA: TGTGCCAGCAGCTTAGGGAGCTCCACTGAAGCTTTCTTT.

CDR3 region: CASVLGLLGSYNEQFF. CDR3 coding DNA: TGCGCCAGCGTTCTAGGGCTTTTGGGGTCCTACAATGAGCAGTTCTTC. The chain employs TRBV5-1 and TRBJ2-1, with no clear D. V lost 7 bases and J 1 base, leaving 18 bases between the germline ends. The CDR3 runs to 16 residues. In germline, CDR1 is SGHRS, CDR2 YFSETQ. The full variable domain, its missing parts supplied by reference TRBV5-1 and TRBJ2-1, is KAGVTQTPRYLIKTRGQQVTLSCSPISGHRSVSWYQQTPGQGLQFLFEYFSETQRNKGNFPGRFSGRQFSNSRSEMNVSTLELGDSALYLCASVLGLLGSYNEQFFGPGTRLTVL.

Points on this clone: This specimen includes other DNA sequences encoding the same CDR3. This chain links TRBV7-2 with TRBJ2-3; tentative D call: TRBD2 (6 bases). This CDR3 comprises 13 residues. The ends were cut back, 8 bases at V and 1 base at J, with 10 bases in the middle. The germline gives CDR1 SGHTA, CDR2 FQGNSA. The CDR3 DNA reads TGTGCCAGCCGCACGGGGGGCACAGATACGCAGTATTTT. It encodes CASRTGGTDTQYF.

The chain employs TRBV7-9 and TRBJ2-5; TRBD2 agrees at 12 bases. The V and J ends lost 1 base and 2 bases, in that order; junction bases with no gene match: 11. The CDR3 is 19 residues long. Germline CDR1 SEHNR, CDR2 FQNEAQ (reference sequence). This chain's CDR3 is CASSLGLLWTSGAQETQYF. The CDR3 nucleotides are TGTGCCAGCAGCTTAGGCTTGCTTTGGACTAGCGGGGCGCAAGAGACCCAGTACTTC.

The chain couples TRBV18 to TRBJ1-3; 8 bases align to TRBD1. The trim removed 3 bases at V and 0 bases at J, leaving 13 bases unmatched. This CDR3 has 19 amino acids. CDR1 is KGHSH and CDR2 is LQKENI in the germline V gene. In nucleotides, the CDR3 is TGTGCCAGCTCACCGCCTGGACAGGGTTCCTTCGTCTCTGGAAACACCATATATTTT. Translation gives CASSPPGQGSFVSGNTIYF.

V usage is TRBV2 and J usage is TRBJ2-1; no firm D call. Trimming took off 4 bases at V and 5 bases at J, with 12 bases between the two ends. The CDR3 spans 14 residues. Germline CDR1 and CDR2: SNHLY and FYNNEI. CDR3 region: CASSVKFGHNEQFF. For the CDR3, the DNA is TGTGCCAGCAGTGTTAAATTTGGTCACAATGAGCAGTTCTTC.

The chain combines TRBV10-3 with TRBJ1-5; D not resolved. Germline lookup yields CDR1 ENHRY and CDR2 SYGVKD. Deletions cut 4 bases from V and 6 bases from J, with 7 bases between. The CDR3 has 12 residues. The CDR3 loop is CAISGEGQPQHF. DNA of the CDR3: TGTGCCATCAGTGGGGAGGGTCAGCCCCAGCATTTT.

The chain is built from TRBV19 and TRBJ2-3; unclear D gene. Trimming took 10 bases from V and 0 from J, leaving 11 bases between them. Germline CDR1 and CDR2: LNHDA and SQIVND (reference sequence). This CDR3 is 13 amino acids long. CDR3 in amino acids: CATRYASTDTQYF. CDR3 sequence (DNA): TGTGCCACCCGATACGCGAGCACAGATACGCAGTATTTT.

CDR3 sequence: CASTTGAYEQYF. The CDR3 nucleotides are TGTGCCAGCACTACCGGGGCCTACGAGCAGTACTTC. The V gene is TRBV6-6, the J gene TRBJ2-7; D possibly corresponds to TRBD2 (5 bases). Looked up from germline, CDR1 is MNHNY and CDR2 is SVGAGI (reference sequence). Trimming took 7 bases from V and 2 from J, leaving 9 bases between them. This CDR3 comprises 12 residues.

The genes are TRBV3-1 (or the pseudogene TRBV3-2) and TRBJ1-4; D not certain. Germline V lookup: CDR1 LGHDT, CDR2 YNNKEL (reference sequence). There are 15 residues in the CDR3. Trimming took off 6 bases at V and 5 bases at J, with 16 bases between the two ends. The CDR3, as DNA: TGTGCCAGCAGGCGATCAGGTGGGAAGAATGAAAAACTGTTTTTT. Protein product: CASRRSGGKNEKLFF.

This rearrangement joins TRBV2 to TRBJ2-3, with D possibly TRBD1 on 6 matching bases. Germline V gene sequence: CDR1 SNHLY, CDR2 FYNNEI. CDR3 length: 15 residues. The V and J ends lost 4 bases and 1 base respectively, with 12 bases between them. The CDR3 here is CASSGQGGGTDTQYF. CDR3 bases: TGTGCCAGCAGTGGGCAAGGGGGAGGCACAGATACGCAGTATTTT.

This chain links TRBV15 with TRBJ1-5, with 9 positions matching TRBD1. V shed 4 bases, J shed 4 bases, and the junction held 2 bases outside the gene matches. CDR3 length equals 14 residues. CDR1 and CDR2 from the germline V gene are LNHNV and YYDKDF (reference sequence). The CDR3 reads CATSIGTGNQPQHF. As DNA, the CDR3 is TGTGCCACCAGCATCGGGACAGGGAATCAGCCCCAGCATTTT.

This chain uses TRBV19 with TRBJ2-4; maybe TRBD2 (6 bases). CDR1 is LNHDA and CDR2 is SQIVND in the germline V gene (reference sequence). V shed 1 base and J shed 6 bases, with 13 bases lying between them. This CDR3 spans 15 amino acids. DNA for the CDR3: TGTGCCAGTAGTATAGCTGGAGTGGGGGGAAACATTCAGTACTTC. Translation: CASSIAGVGGNIQYF.

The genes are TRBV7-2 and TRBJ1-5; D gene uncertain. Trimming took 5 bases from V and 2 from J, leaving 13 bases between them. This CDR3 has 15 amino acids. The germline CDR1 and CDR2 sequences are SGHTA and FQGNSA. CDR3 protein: CASSPRAGGNQPQHF. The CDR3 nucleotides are TGTGCCAGCAGCCCTCGTGCGGGCGGCAATCAGCCCCAGCATTTT.

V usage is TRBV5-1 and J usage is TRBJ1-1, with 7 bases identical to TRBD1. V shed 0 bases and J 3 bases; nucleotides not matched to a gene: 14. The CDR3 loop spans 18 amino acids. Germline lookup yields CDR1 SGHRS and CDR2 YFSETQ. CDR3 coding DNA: TGCGCCAGCAGCTTGGATAACAGGGGTGGATCACGGGACACTGAAGCTTTCTTT. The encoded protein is CASSLDNRGGSRDTEAFF.

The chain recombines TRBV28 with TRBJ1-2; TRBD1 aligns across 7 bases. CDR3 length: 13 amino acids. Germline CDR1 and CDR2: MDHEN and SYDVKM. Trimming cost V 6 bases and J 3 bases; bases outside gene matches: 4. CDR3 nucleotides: TGTGCCAGCAGGAGACAGGGTTACTATGGCTACACCTTC. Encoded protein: CASRRQGYYGYTF.

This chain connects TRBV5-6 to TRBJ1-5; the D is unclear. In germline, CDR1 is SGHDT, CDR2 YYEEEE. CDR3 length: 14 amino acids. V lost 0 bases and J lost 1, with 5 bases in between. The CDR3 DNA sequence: TGTGCCAGCAGCTTGGGGCAGAGCAATCAGCCCCAGCATTTT. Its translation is CASSLGQSNQPQHF.

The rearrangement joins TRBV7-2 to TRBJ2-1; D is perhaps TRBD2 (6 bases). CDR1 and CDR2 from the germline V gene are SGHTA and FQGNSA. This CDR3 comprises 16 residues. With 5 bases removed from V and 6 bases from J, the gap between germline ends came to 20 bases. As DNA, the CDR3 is TGTGCCAGCAGCCCCGGCGGATCTAGCGCCTTCAATGAGCAGTTCTTC. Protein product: CASSPGGSSAFNEQFF.

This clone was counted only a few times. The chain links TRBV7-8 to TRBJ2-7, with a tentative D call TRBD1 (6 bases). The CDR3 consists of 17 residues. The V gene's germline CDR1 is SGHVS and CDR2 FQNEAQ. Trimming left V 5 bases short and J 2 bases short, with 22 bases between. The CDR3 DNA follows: TGTGCCAGCAGCCCCTCTGGTTGGCAGGGGTCGACCTACGAGCAGTACTTC. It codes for CASSPSGWQGSTYEQYF.

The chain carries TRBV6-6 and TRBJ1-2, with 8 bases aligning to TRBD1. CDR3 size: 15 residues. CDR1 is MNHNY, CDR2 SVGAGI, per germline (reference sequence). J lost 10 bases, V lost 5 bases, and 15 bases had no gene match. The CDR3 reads CASSDLTGDARYYTF. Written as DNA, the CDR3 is TGTGCCAGCAGTGATTTGACAGGGGACGCCCGTTACTACACCTTC.

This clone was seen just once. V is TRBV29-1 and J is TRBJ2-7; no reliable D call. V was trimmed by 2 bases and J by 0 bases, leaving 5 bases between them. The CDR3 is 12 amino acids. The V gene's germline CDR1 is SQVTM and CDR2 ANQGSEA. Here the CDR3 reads CSVESVSYEQYF. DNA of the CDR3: TGCAGCGTTGAATCAGTCTCCTACGAGCAGTACTTC.

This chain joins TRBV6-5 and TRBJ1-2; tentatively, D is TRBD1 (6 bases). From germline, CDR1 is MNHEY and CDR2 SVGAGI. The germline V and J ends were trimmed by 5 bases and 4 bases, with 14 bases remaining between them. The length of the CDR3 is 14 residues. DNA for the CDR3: TGTGCCAGCAGTCGGGACATCTCTAGCTATGGCTACACCTTC. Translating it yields CASSRDISSYGYTF.

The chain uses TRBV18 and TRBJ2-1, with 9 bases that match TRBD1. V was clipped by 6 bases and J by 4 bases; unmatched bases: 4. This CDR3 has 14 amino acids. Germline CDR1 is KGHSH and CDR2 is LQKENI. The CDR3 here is CASSWDRVYNEQFF. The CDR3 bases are TGTGCCAGCTCCTGGGACAGGGTTTACAATGAGCAGTTCTTC.

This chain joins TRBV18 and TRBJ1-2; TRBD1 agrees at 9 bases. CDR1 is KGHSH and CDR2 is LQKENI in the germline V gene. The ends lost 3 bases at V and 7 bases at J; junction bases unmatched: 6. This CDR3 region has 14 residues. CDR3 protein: CASSPARDRAGYTF. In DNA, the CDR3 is TGTGCCAGCTCACCCGCCCGGGACAGGGCTGGCTACACCTTC.

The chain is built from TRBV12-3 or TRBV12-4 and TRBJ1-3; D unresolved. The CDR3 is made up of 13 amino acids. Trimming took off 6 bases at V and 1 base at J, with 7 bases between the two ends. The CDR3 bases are TGTGCCAGCAGCGGAGGGTCTGGAAACACCATATATTTT. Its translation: CASSGGSGNTIYF.